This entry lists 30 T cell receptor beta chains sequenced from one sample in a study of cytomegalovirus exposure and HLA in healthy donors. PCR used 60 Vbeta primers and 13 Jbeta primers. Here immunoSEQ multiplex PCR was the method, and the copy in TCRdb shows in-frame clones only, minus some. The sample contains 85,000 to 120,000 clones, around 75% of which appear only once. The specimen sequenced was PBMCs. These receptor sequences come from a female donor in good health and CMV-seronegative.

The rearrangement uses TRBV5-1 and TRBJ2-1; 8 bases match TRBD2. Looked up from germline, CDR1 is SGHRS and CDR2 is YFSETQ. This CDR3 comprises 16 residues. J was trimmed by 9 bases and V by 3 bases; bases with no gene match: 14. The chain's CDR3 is CASSSGRSGRDGEQFF. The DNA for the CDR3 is TGCGCCAGCAGCTCCGGGAGGAGCGGGAGAGATGGTGAGCAGTTCTTC.

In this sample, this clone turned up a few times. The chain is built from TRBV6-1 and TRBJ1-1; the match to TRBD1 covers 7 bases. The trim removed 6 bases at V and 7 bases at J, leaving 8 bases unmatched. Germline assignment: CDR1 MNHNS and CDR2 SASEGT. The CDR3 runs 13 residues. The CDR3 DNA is TGTGCCAGCAGCCTAAGGGGGCGGGATGAAGCTTTCTTT. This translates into CASSLRGRDEAFF.

CDR3 amino acids: CSVSQGTGELFF. The CDR3 bases are TGCAGCGTTAGCCAGGGCACCGGGGAGCTGTTTTTT. The V call is TRBV29-1, the J call TRBJ2-2; tentatively, D is TRBD1 (5 bases). Per germline, CDR1 SQVTM and CDR2 ANQGSEA. V was trimmed by 5 bases and J by 4 bases, leaving 8 bases between them. This CDR3 has 12 residues.

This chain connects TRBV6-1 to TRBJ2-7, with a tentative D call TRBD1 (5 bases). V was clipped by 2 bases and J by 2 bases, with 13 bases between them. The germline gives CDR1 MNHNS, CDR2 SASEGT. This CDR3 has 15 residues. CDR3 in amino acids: CASSELERGPYEQYF. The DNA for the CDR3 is TGTGCCAGCAGTGAATTGGAAAGGGGCCCCTACGAGCAGTACTTC.

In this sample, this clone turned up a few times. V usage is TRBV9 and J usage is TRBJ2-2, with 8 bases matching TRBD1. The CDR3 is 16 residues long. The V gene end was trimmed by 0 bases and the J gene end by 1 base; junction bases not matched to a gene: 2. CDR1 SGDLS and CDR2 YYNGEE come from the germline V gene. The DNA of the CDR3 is TGTGCCAGCAGCGTAGGGACAGGGAGGAACACCGGGGAGCTGTTTTTT. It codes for CASSVGTGRNTGELFF.

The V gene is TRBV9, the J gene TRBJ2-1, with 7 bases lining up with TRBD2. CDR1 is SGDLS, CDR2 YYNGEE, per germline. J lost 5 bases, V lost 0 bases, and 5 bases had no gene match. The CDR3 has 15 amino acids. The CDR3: CASSVVASGDNEQFF. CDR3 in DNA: TGTGCCAGCAGCGTAGTGGCTAGCGGAGACAATGAGCAGTTCTTC. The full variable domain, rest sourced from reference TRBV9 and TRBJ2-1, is DSGVTQTPKHLITATGQRVTLRCSPRSGDLSVYWYQQSLDQGLQFLIQYYNGEERAKGNILERFSAQQFPDLHSELNLSSLELGDSALYFCASSVVASGDNEQFFGPGTRLTVL.

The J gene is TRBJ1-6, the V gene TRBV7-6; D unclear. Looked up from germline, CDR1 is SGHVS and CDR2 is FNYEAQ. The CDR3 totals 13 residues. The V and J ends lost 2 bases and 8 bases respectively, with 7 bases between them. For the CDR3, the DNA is TGTGCCAGCAGCTTATCGAACTATTCACCCCTCCACTTT. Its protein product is CASSLSNYSPLHF.

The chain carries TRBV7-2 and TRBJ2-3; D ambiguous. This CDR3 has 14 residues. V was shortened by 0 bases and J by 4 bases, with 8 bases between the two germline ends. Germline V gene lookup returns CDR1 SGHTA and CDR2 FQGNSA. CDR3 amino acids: CASSLAGGADTQYF. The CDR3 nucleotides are TGTGCCAGCAGCTTAGCCGGCGGAGCAGATACGCAGTATTTT.

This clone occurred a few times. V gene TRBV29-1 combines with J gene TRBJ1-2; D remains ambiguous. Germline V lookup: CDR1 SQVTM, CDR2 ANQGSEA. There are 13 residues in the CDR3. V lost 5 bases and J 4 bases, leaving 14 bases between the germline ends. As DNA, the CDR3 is TGCAGCGTTCTCCCCCCCCGGGGCTATGGCTACACCTTC. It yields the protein CSVLPPRGYGYTF.

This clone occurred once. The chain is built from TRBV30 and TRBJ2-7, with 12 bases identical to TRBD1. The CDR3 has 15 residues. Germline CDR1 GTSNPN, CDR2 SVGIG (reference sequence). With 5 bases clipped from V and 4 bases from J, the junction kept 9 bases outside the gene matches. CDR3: CAWGAGQGAVYEQYF. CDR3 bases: TGTGCCTGGGGGGCGGGACAGGGGGCGGTTTACGAGCAGTACTTC.

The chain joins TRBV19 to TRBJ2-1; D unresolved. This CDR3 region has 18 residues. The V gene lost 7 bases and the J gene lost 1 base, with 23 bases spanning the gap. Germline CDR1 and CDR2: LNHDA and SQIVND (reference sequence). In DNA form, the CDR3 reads TGTGCCAGTAACGCCCGCCCCCGCGGAACGAATTCCTACAATGAGCAGTTCTTC. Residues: CASNARPRGTNSYNEQFF. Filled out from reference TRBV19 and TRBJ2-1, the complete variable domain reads DGGITQSPKYLFRKEGQNVTLSCEQNLNHDAMYWYRQDPGQGLRLIYYSQIVNDFQKGDIAEGYSVSREKKESFPLTVTSAQKNPTAFYLCASNARPRGTNSYNEQFFGPGTRLTVL.

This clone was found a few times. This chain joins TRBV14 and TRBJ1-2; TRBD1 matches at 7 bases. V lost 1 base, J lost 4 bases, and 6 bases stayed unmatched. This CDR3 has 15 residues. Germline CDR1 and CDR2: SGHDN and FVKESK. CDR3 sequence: CASSQGQGRSYGYTF. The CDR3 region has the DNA TGTGCCAGCAGCCAAGGACAGGGTAGAAGCTATGGCTACACCTTC.

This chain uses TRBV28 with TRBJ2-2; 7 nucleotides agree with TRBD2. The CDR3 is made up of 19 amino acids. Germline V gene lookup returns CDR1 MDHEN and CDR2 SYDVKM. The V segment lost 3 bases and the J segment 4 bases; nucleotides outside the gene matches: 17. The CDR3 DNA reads TGTGCCAGCAGTTTCCCTCCCGCGGGACTATCTATTTCCACCGGGGAGCTGTTTTTT. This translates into CASSFPPAGLSISTGELFF. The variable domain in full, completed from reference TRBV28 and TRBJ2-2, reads DVKVTQSSRYLVKRTGEKVFLECVQDMDHENMFWYRQDPGLGLRLIYFSYDVKMKEKGDIPEGYSVSREKKERFSLILESASTNQTSMYLCASSFPPAGLSISTGELFFGEGSRLTVL.

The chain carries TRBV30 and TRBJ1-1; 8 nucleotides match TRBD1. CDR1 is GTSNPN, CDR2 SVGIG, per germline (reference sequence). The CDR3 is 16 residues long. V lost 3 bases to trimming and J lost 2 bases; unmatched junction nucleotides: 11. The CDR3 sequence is CAWSRYPTGVNTEAFF. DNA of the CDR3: TGTGCCTGGAGCAGATACCCGACAGGGGTTAACACTGAAGCTTTCTTT. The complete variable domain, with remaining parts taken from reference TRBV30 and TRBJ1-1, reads SQTIHQWPATLVQPVGSPLSLECTVEGTSNPNLYWYRQAAGRGLQLLFYSVGIGQISSEVPQNLSASRPQDRQFILSSKKLLLSDSGFYLCAWSRYPTGVNTEAFFGQGTRLTVV.

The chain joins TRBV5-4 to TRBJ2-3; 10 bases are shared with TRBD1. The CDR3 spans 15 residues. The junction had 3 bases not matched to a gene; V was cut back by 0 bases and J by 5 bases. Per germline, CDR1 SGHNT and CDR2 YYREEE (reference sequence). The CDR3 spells CASSLAGQGVDTQYF. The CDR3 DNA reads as TGTGCCAGCAGCTTGGCTGGACAGGGGGTAGATACGCAGTATTTT.

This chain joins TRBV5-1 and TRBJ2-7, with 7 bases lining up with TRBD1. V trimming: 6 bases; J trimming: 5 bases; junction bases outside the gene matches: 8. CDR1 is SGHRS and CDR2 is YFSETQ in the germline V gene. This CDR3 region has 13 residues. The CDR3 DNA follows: TGCGCCAGCACCCGACAGGGTATAAACGAGCAGTACTTC. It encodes CASTRQGINEQYF.

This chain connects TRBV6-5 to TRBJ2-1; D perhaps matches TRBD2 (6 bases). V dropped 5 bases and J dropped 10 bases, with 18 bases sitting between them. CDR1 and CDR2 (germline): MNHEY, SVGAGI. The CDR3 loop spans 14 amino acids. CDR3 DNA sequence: TGTGCCAGCAGTCACGGGACTTCGCGACGAGAGCAGTTCTTC. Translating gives CASSHGTSRREQFF.

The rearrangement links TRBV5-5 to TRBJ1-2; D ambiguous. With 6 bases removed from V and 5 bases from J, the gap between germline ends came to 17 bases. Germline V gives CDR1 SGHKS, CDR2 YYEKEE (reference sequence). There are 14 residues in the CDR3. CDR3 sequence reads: CASNTGGVRYGYTF. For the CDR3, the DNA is TGTGCCAGCAACACTGGCGGGGTTAGGTATGGCTACACCTTC. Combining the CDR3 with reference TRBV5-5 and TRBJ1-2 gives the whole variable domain DAGVTQSPTHLIKTRGQQVTLRCSPISGHKSVSWYQQVLGQGPQFIFQYYEKEERGRGNFPDRFSARQFPNYSSELNVNALLLGDSALYLCASNTGGVRYGYTFGSGTRLTVV.

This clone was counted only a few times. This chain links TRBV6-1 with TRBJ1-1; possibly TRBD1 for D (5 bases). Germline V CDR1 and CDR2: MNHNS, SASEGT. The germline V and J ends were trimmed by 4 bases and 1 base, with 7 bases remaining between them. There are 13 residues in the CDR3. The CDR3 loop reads CASSATGNTEAFF. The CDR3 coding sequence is TGTGCCAGCAGTGCAACAGGGAACACTGAAGCTTTCTTT.

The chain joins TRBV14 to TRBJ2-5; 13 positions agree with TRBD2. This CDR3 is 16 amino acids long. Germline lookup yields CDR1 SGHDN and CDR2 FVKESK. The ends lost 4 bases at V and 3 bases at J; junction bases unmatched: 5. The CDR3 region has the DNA TGTGCCAGCAGCCCCCGGACTAGCGGGAGCAAAGAGACCCAGTACTTC. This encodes CASSPRTSGSKETQYF.

The CDR3, as DNA: TGTGCCAGCAGCGTAGGGGAACAGAGGGCGAACTATGGCTACACCTTC. Protein product: CASSVGEQRANYGYTF. The chain links TRBV9 to TRBJ1-2, with D unresolved. The ends were cut back, 0 bases at V and 2 bases at J, with 14 bases in the middle. From germline, CDR1 is SGDLS and CDR2 YYNGEE. CDR3 length equals 16 residues.

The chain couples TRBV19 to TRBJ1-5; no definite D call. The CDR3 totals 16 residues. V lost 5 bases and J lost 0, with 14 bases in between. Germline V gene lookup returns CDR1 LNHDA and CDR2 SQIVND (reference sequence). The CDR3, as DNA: TGTGCCAGTAGTGTCGGGGAGCCCTATAGCAATCAGCCCCAGCATTTT. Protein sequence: CASSVGEPYSNQPQHF.

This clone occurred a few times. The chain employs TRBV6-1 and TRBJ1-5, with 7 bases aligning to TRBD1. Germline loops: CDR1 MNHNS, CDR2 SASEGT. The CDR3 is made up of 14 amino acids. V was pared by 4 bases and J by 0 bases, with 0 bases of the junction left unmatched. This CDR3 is CASSGDSSNQPQHF. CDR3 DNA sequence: TGTGCCAGCAGTGGGGACAGTAGCAATCAGCCCCAGCATTTT.

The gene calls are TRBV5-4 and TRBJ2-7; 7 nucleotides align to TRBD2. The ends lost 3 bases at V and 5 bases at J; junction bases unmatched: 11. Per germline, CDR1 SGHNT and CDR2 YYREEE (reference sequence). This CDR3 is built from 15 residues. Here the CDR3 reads CASSSPARGGDEQYF. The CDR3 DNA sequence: TGTGCCAGCAGCTCGCCGGCTCGGGGAGGGGACGAGCAGTACTTC.

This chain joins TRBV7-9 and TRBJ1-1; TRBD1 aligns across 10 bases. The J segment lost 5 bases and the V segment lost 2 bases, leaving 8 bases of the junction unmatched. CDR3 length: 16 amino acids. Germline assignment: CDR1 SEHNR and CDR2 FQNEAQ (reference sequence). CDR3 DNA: TGTGCCAGCAGCTTACGGGACAGGGGACCAGGGACTGAAGCTTTCTTT. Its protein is CASSLRDRGPGTEAFF.

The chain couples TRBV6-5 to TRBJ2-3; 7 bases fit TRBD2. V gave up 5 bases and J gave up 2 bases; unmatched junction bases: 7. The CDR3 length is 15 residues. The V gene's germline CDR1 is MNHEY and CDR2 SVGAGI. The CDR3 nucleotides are TGTGCCAGCAGTCGGGGAGGGCTCTCCACAGATACGCAGTATTTT. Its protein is CASSRGGLSTDTQYF.

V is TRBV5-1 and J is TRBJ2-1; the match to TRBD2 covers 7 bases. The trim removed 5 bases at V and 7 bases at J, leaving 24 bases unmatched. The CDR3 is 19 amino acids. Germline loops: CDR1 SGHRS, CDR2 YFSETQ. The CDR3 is CASSPSRPTSQGLLNEQFF. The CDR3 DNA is TGCGCCAGCAGTCCATCCAGGCCGACTAGCCAAGGGCTGTTGAATGAGCAGTTCTTC.

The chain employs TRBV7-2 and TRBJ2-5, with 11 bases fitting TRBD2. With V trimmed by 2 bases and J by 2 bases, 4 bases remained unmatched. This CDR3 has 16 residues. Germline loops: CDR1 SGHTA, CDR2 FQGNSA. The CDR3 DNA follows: TGTGCCAGCAGCTTATCGGGGACTAGCGGACAAGAGACCCAGTACTTC. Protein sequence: CASSLSGTSGQETQYF.

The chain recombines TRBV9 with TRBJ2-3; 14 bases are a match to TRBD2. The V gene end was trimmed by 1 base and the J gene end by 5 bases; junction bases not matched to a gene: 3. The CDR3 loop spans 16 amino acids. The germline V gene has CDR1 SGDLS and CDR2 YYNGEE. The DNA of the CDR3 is TGTGCCAGCAGCGTATCAGGGACTAGCGGGAGAGATACGCAGTATTTT. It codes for CASSVSGTSGRDTQYF.

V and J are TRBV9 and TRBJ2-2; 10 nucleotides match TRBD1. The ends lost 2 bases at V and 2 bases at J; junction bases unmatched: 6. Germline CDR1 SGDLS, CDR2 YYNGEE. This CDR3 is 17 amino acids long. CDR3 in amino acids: CASSVSSTGGNTGELFF. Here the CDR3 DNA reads TGTGCCAGCAGCGTTAGTTCGACAGGGGGCAACACCGGGGAGCTGTTTTTT. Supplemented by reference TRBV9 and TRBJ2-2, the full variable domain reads DSGVTQTPKHLITATGQRVTLRCSPRSGDLSVYWYQQSLDQGLQFLIQYYNGEERAKGNILERFSAQQFPDLHSELNLSSLELGDSALYFCASSVSSTGGNTGELFFGEGSRLTVL.